The 31 T cell receptor beta chains below come from one sample, sequenced in a study of shared clonotypes between healthy human individuals. TCRdb's copy holds only in-frame clones and misses some; the assay was immunoSEQ multiplex PCR. The profile shows roughly 2.4 million clones, around 95% of them singletons. The sequencing input was naive CD4+ T cells sorted from blood. Subset here: CD45RA+ positively selected. The receptors were sampled from a young man in good health.

The chain couples TRBV6-6 to TRBJ2-7; D unresolved. The CDR3 loop spans 12 amino acids. The V gene's germline CDR1 is MNHNY and CDR2 SVGAGI (reference sequence). Trimming pared 6 bases from V and 5 bases from J, leaving 11 bases between. CDR3 residues: CASSAVRDEQYF. The CDR3 bases are TGTGCCAGCAGCGCGGTTCGGGACGAGCAGTACTTC.

This clone appeared once. At one boundary the junction diverges from the germline segment, which might be a read error. The chain joins TRBV7-7 to TRBJ2-5; TRBD1 matches at 8 bases. Looked up from germline, CDR1 is SSHAT and CDR2 is FNYEAQ (reference sequence). The CDR3 extends over 13 amino acids. Here the CDR3 DNA reads TGTGCTAGCAGCCCCGACAGGGGAGAGACCCAGTACTTC. The encoded protein is CASSPDRGETQYF.

The chain carries TRBV29-1 and TRBJ1-1; 7 bases line up with TRBD1. Per germline, CDR1 SQVTM and CDR2 ANQGSEA. The V and J ends lost 4 bases and 0 bases, in that order; junction bases with no gene match: 5. This CDR3 contains 14 residues. The CDR3 here is CSVVGDRVNTEAFF. The CDR3 nucleotides read TGCAGCGTTGTGGGAGACAGGGTGAACACTGAAGCTTTCTTT.

V is TRBV18 and J is TRBJ2-1; a possible D gene is TRBD2 (6 bases). The CDR3 covers 15 residues. Per the germline V gene, CDR1 is KGHSH and CDR2 is LQKENI. V was shortened by 3 bases and J by 7 bases, with 16 bases between the two germline ends. As DNA, the CDR3 is TGTGCCAGCTCACCGCTAGCGTCAATAGTGAATGAGCAGTTCTTC. It specifies CASSPLASIVNEQFF.

Points on this clone: One end of the junction does not line up with germline, which may come from a read error. The chain joins TRBV6-6 to TRBJ2-2; 12 nucleotides agree with TRBD2. This CDR3 is built from 16 residues. Germline V gives CDR1 MNHNY, CDR2 SVGAGI (reference sequence). CDR3 DNA: TGTGCCAGCACCCCTTGGACTAGCGGGAACCCCGGGGAGCTGTTTTTT. It translates to CASTPWTSGNPGELFF.

The J gene is TRBJ2-5, the V gene TRBV2; the D call may be TRBD1 or TRBD2 (6 bases each). The CDR3 length is 15 residues. Trimming took 9 bases from V and 1 from J, leaving 18 bases between them. The germline V gene has CDR1 SNHLY and CDR2 FYNNEI. The CDR3 DNA sequence: TGTGCCAGATCCGCAACGGGGGCCCCCCAAGAGACCCAGTACTTC. It codes for CARSATGAPQETQYF.

This rearrangement joins TRBV19 to TRBJ1-5; D is ambiguous. Trimming left V 7 bases short and J 7 bases short, with 11 bases between. CDR1 and CDR2 from the germline V gene are LNHDA and SQIVND (reference sequence). The CDR3 length is 12 residues. The DNA of the CDR3 is TGTGCCAGTACGGCCATTGGGCAGCCCCAGCATTTT. Protein: CASTAIGQPQHF.

The V and J genes are TRBV6-1 and TRBJ1-4, with D maybe TRBD1 (5 bases). Germline V gene sequence: CDR1 MNHNS, CDR2 SASEGT. V lost 8 bases and J lost 4, with 8 bases in between. CDR3 length equals 12 residues. CDR3: CASGRGNEKLFF. The DNA for the CDR3 is TGTGCCAGCGGGAGGGGTAATGAAAAACTGTTTTTT.

The rearrangement joins TRBV6-1 to TRBJ2-6, with TRBD2 matching over 7 bases. The CDR3 contains 17 residues. CDR1 and CDR2 (germline): MNHNS, SASEGT. V lost 4 bases to trimming and J lost 4 bases; unmatched junction nucleotides: 10. The CDR3 DNA sequence: TGTGCCAGCAGTGTACACCGGGAGGCCTTGGGGGCCAACGTCCTGACTTTC. It codes for CASSVHREALGANVLTF.

V and J are TRBV28 and TRBJ2-7; D gene ambiguous. The V and J ends lost 2 bases and 4 bases respectively, with 9 bases between them. CDR1 MDHEN and CDR2 SYDVKM come from the germline V gene. The CDR3 spans 13 residues. The CDR3 is CASSLPQTYEQYF. The CDR3 bases are TGTGCCAGCAGTTTACCTCAAACGTACGAGCAGTACTTC.

This chain uses TRBV25-1 with TRBJ2-5, with D perhaps TRBD1 (5 bases). There are 17 residues in the CDR3. The germline gives CDR1 MGHDK, CDR2 SYGVNS. V dropped 6 bases and J dropped 1 base, with 21 bases sitting between them. The CDR3, as DNA: TGTGCCAGCAGACCCCCGTGGTGGCAGGGCCTCCAAGAGACCCAGTACTTC. It translates to CASRPPWWQGLQETQYF.

Comments on this clone: In the same sample, other DNA sequences code for this CDR3. The chain links TRBV20-1 to TRBJ2-5, with TRBD2 matching 7 bases. After removal of 5 bases from V and 4 bases from J, the junction contained 1 base not matched to a gene. Germline-derived CDR1 and CDR2 are DFQATT and SNEGSKA (reference sequence). This CDR3 comprises 11 residues. CDR3 nucleotide sequence: TGCAGTGCTTTAGCGGGAGAGACCCAGTACTTC. As protein: CSALAGETQYF.

The chain joins TRBV20-1 to TRBJ2-3, with D unclear. CDR3 length equals 11 residues. The germline V gene has CDR1 DFQATT and CDR2 SNEGSKA (reference sequence). Trimming stripped 4 bases from V and 7 bases from J, with 9 bases between. This chain's CDR3 is CSATRTYTQYF. The CDR3 DNA reads TGCAGTGCTACGCGAACATATACGCAGTATTTT.

This chain connects TRBV7-3 to TRBJ2-1; the match to TRBD1 covers 7 bases. CDR3 size: 15 residues. Unmatched junction bases numbered 4, after V lost 4 bases and J lost 1 base. Germline V lookup: CDR1 SGHTA, CDR2 FQGTGA. The CDR3 bases are TGTGCCAGCAGCTCGACAGGGATTTCCTACAATGAGCAGTTCTTC. This encodes CASSSTGISYNEQFF.

This clone has only one observation. Without the conserved terminal phenylalanine or tryptophan, this CDR3 likely stems from a read error. V gene TRBV12-5 combines with J gene TRBJ1-1; D possibly corresponds to TRBD1 (5 bases). This CDR3 is built from 12 residues. CDR1 LGHNT and CDR2 FRNRAP come from the germline V gene. V gave up 4 bases and J gave up 8 bases, with 11 bases separating them. For the CDR3, the DNA is TGTGCTAGTGGTTCGTACAGGACAGAAGCTTTCGTT. Amino acid sequence: CASGSYRTEAFV.

This rearrangement joins TRBV2 to TRBJ1-2; D remains unclear. Per germline, CDR1 SNHLY and CDR2 FYNNEI. CDR3 size: 13 residues. With 6 bases removed from V and 8 bases from J, the gap between germline ends came to 16 bases. The CDR3 DNA is TGTGCCAGCAGCCCCGGAATGAACATCGGCTACACCTTC. Translated, it gives CASSPGMNIGYTF.

The chain couples TRBV30 to TRBJ1-5; 10 bases fit TRBD1. Looked up from germline, CDR1 is GTSNPN and CDR2 is SVGIG (reference sequence). The V and J ends lost 4 bases and 2 bases, in that order; junction bases with no gene match: 11. This CDR3 has 17 amino acids. The CDR3: CAWMSGQGGIGNQPQHF. CDR3 coding DNA: TGTGCCTGGATGTCCGGACAGGGGGGTATTGGCAATCAGCCCCAGCATTTT.

This chain connects TRBV4-3 to TRBJ1-4; maybe TRBD1 (6 bases). CDR1 and CDR2 (germline): LGHNA, YSLEER. V lost 0 bases to trimming and J lost 8 bases, with 13 bases between them. The CDR3 totals 15 residues. The CDR3 protein is CASSQDDRFGEKLFF. For the CDR3, the DNA is TGCGCCAGCAGCCAAGATGACAGGTTTGGGGAAAAACTGTTTTTT.

This chain links TRBV25-1 with TRBJ2-5; a possible D gene is TRBD2 (5 bases). V lost 0 bases, J lost 1 base, and 9 bases lay in between. The length of the CDR3 is 15 residues. Germline assignment: CDR1 MGHDK and CDR2 SYGVNS. CDR3 loop: CASSEYADFQETQYF. DNA of the CDR3: TGTGCCAGCAGTGAATACGCGGACTTCCAAGAGACCCAGTACTTC. The whole variable domain, filled in from reference TRBV25-1 and TRBJ2-5, reads EADIYQTPRYLVIGTGKKITLECSQTMGHDKMYWYQQDPGMELHLIHYSYGVNSTEKGDLSSESTVSRIRTEHFPLTLESARPSHTSQYLCASSEYADFQETQYFGPGTRLLVL.

Only one count was recorded for this clone. This sequence joins TRBV20-1 and TRBJ2-1; D is possibly TRBD1 (5 bases). CDR3 length equals 11 residues. The germline CDR1 and CDR2 sequences are DFQATT and SNEGSKA (reference sequence). Trimming left V 7 bases short and J 8 bases short, with 12 bases between. The CDR3 is CSVQGPYEQFF. The CDR3 DNA follows: TGCAGTGTTCAGGGTCCCTATGAGCAGTTCTTC.

The rearrangement links TRBV11-2 to TRBJ1-4; D is uncertain. V was shortened by 2 bases and J by 7 bases, with 11 bases between the two germline ends. The CDR3 loop spans 14 amino acids. Germline-derived CDR1 and CDR2 are SGHAT and FQNNGV. The DNA for the CDR3 is TGTGCCAGCAGCTTACGGGAGAAGGTTGAAAAACTGTTTTTT. It yields the protein CASSLREKVEKLFF.

The V call is TRBV29-1, the J call TRBJ1-1; the D is unclear. Trimming shortened V by 3 bases and J by 3 bases, and 8 bases separated the two germline ends. Germline lookup yields CDR1 SQVTM and CDR2 ANQGSEA. The CDR3 is 12 residues long. This CDR3 is CSVESGYTEAFF. The CDR3 DNA is TGCAGCGTTGAGAGTGGTTACACTGAAGCTTTCTTT.

This sequence joins TRBV5-4 and TRBJ2-7; TRBD2 agrees at 10 bases. This CDR3 is built from 18 residues. V lost 0 bases and J lost 0; bases outside the gene matches: 9. Germline lookup yields CDR1 SGHNT and CDR2 YYREEE (reference sequence). CDR3 nucleotides: TGTGCCAGCAGCTTGGTGCCTACTAGCGGGGTTATCTCCTACGAGCAGTACTTC. It yields the protein CASSLVPTSGVISYEQYF.

CDR3 nucleotide sequence: TGCGCCAGCAGTGCCGACAGACAGAACACTGAAGCTTTCTTT. Translation gives CASSADRQNTEAFF. V is TRBV10-1 and J is TRBJ1-1; TRBD1 might be the D (5 bases). Germline V gene lookup returns CDR1 WNHNN and CDR2 SYGVQD (reference sequence). V lost 4 bases and J 1 base, leaving 10 bases between the germline ends. The CDR3 totals 14 residues.

In nucleotides, the CDR3 is TGTGCTAGTGGTTCCCTAACCGATGAGCAGTTCTTC. This codes for CASGSLTDEQFF. J is TRBJ2-1 and V is TRBV12-5; D unclear. The CDR3 extends over 12 amino acids. The V end lost 4 bases, the J end lost 8 bases, and 9 bases lay between the germline ends. Germline values: CDR1 LGHNT, CDR2 FRNRAP. Full variable domain (rest looked up from reference TRBV12-5 and TRBJ2-1): DARVTQTPRHKVTEMGQEVTMRCQPILGHNTVFWYRQTMMQGLELLAYFRNRAPLDDSGMPKDRFSAEMPDATLATLKIQPSEPRDSAVYFCASGSLTDEQFFGPGTRLTVL.

This sequence joins TRBV2 and TRBJ2-7; D may be TRBD2 (5 bases). Germline CDR1 and CDR2: SNHLY and FYNNEI. Trimming took 7 bases from V and 0 from J, leaving 22 bases between them. This CDR3 has 17 residues. In DNA, the CDR3 is TGTGCCAGCACGCCCCAGTCGGCGCGGGTGAGCTCCTACGAGCAGTACTTC. Translation: CASTPQSARVSSYEQYF.

V and J are TRBV5-4 and TRBJ1-1, with TRBD1 matching 9 bases. This CDR3 comprises 15 residues. V shed 4 bases, J shed 1 base, and the junction held 5 bases outside the gene matches. CDR1 SGHNT and CDR2 YYREEE come from the germline V gene (reference sequence). The CDR3 coding sequence is TGTGCCAGCAGCCCAAGGACAGGGGAGAACACTGAAGCTTTCTTT. As protein: CASSPRTGENTEAFF.

Turning to this clone: The same CDR3 arises from other DNA sequences in this sample as well. The chain combines TRBV25-1 with TRBJ1-5, with D possibly matching TRBD1 (5 bases). CDR1 and CDR2 from the germline V gene are MGHDK and SYGVNS. The CDR3 has 13 residues. Deletions cut 3 bases from V and 4 bases from J, with 7 bases between. CDR3 bases: TGTGCCAGCAGTGAGTCAGGGAATCAGCCCCAGCATTTT. Encoded protein: CASSESGNQPQHF. Drawing the rest from reference TRBV25-1 and TRBJ1-5, the complete variable domain is EADIYQTPRYLVIGTGKKITLECSQTMGHDKMYWYQQDPGMELHLIHYSYGVNSTEKGDLSSESTVSRIRTEHFPLTLESARPSHTSQYLCASSESGNQPQHFGDGTRLSIL.

The gene calls are TRBV15 and TRBJ1-5; 8 nucleotides agree with TRBD1. This CDR3 spans 16 amino acids. Germline V lookup: CDR1 LNHNV, CDR2 YYDKDF (reference sequence). Trimming cost V 0 bases and J 6 bases; bases outside gene matches: 7. The CDR3 protein is CATSRDSRGQGQPQHF. CDR3 DNA sequence: TGTGCCACCAGCAGAGATTCCAGGGGGCAGGGTCAGCCCCAGCATTTT.

The V and J genes are TRBV5-4 and TRBJ2-7, with 8 bases aligning to TRBD2. This CDR3 spans 13 amino acids. Trimming took 3 bases from V and 6 from J; bases not matched to a gene: 5. The V gene's germline CDR1 is SGHNT and CDR2 YYREEE (reference sequence). CDR3 amino acids: CASSSAGVPEQYF. The CDR3, as DNA: TGTGCCAGCAGCTCAGCGGGGGTCCCCGAGCAGTACTTC.

The chain joins TRBV6-5 to TRBJ1-2; D may be TRBD1 (6 bases). Trimming left V 0 bases short and J 2 bases short, with 13 bases between. Germline CDR1 MNHEY, CDR2 SVGAGI. CDR3 length equals 16 residues. The CDR3 protein is CASSYSSGAGNYGYTF. The CDR3 DNA sequence: TGTGCCAGCAGTTACTCGTCAGGGGCCGGCAACTATGGCTACACCTTC.